This T cell receptor beta chain came from a study of siplizumab effects on memory and regulatory T cells. Clones were read by immunoSEQ multiplex PCR, and TCRdb kept only the in-frame ones, dropping some. The data contain about 91,000 clones, roughly 97% of them singletons. Trimming removed 5 bases from V and 4 bases from J; junction bases left unmatched: 3. The CDR3 is 13 residues long. CDR1 is MNHNS, CDR2 SASEGT, per germline. Study-wide points: Alloreactive sequences whose origin lay in unstimulated CD4+ memory cells were significantly reduced by siplizumab.

For this clone: Its antigen is unidentified.

Sequenced sample: naive CD4+ T cells sorted from blood. V gene TRBV6-1 combines with J gene TRBJ1-2; TRBD1 aligns across 8 bases. The sequence derives from a human donor in good health. Here the CDR3 reads CASSFTGGYGYTF. The DNA of the CDR3 is TGTGCCAGCAGTTTTACAGGGGGCTATGGCTACACCTTC.